The next 18 T cell receptor beta chains were all read from a single sample in a study of tissue T cells after allogeneic stem cell transplantation. The table came from immunoSEQ multiplex PCR; TCRdb's copy has only in-frame clones and leaves some out. The data hold some 48,000 clones, with approximately 70% observed a single time. The specimen sequenced was sorted cells pooled from one or two spleens. These receptors were collected from a pool of C57BL/6 mice in good health.

In the case of this clone: The genes are named according to mouse. Read sequence stops 1 residue before the CDR3 end, and the germline J gene provides the missing end. The chain links TRBV23 to TRBJ2-4; no DNA check was done on the table's D call, TRBD2. CDR1 KGHTA and CDR2 FQNQQP come from the germline V gene. The CDR3 is made up of 14 amino acids. The sequenced part of the CDR3 DNA is TGCTCCAGCAGTCAAGGGGACTGGGGAAACACCTTGTAC. The encoded protein is CSSSQGDWGNTLY. The full CDR3 sequence reads CSSSQGDWGNTLYF.

Points on this clone: Mouse gene names apply. The observed sequence ends 1 residue before the CDR3 terminus, with the missing tail filled in from the germline J gene. This rearrangement joins TRBV29 to TRBJ2-3, with D hard to call. CDR1 MSHET and CDR2 SYDVDS come from the germline V gene. CDR3 length: 12 residues. V was pared by 6 bases and J by 0 bases, with 4 bases between. The sequenced part of the CDR3 DNA is TGTGCTAGCAGGGACAGTGCAGAAACGCTGTAT. Protein: CASRDSAETLY. The entire CDR3 sequence reads CASRDSAETLYF.

Turning to this clone: Mouse gene names apply. The sequence runs out 1 residue before the end of the CDR3; the remainder is reconstructed from the germline J gene. The chain employs TRBV5 and TRBJ2-5, with 7 bases fitting TRBD2. Per the germline V gene, CDR1 is LGHNA and CDR2 is YNLKQL (reference sequence). CDR3 size: 14 residues. The V segment lost 1 base and the J segment 4 bases; nucleotides outside the gene matches: 2. The CDR3: CASSQVTGEDTQYF. The covered CDR3 bases are TGTGCCAGCAGCCAAGTAACTGGGGAAGACACCCAGTAC.

The sample holds one count of this clone. Mouse gene names and germline throughout. The read terminates 1 residue before the CDR3 end, so the remaining end is supplied by the germline J gene. V gene TRBV12-1 combines with J gene TRBJ2-5; D is unclear. The germline gives CDR1 SGHSN, CDR2 HYEKVE. The CDR3 spans 13 residues. V was cut by 0 bases and J by 6 bases, with 9 bases left in between. The CDR3 loop reads CASSLERVDTQYF. The covered CDR3 bases are TGTGCCAGCTCTCTCGAAAGGGTGGACACCCAGTAC. Supplemented by reference TRBV12-1 and TRBJ2-5, the full variable domain reads DSGVVQSPRHIIKEKGGRSVLTCIPISGHSNVVWYQQTLGKELKFLIQHYEKVERDKGFLPSRFSVQQFDDYHSEMNMSALELEDSAMYFCASSLERVDTQYFGPGTRLLVL.

A remark on this clone: The genes are named according to mouse. The sequence runs out 1 residue before the end of the CDR3; the remainder is reconstructed from the germline J gene. The chain uses TRBV31 and TRBJ2-3; 8 positions agree with TRBD2. V shed 0 bases, J shed 0 bases, and the junction held 8 bases outside the gene matches. The germline V gene encodes CDR1 GKSSPN and CDR2 SITVG. The CDR3 consists of 17 residues. CDR3 bases read: TGTGCCTGGAGTCTAGGCGGGACTGGTGCTAGTGCAGAAACGCTGTAT. The encoded protein is CAWSLGGTGASAETLY. The entire CDR3 sequence reads CAWSLGGTGASAETLYF.

Points on this clone: The gene names given are mouse names. The CDR3 is cut off 1 residue early in the read; its end comes from the germline J gene. The gene calls are TRBV1 and TRBJ2-2; tentative D call: TRBD2 (6 bases). The V gene lost 0 bases and the J gene lost 4 bases, with 9 bases spanning the gap. CDR1 NSQYPW and CDR2 LRSPGD come from the germline V gene (reference sequence). The CDR3 is 15 amino acids. CDR3 DNA (partial): TGCACCTGCAGTGCAGAATTGGGGGTCACCGGGCAGCTCTAC. The encoded protein is CTCSAELGVTGQLY. The CDR3 as a whole reads CTCSAELGVTGQLYF.

This clone was found a few times. The gene names given are mouse names. From the germline J gene comes the end of the CDR3, since the read stops 1 residue before it. The chain has TRBV19 and TRBJ2-3; D is undetermined. V was trimmed by 0 bases and J by 0 bases, leaving 5 bases between them. The germline V gene encodes CDR1 FNHDT and CDR2 SITEND (reference sequence). This CDR3 comprises 14 residues. CDR3 region: CASSIGVSAETLYF. The DNA read from the CDR3 is TGTGCCAGCAGTATAGGGGTTAGTGCAGAAACGCTGTAT.

Notes on this clone: The germline and genes are mouse ones. The observed sequence ends 1 residue before the CDR3 terminus, with the missing tail filled in from the germline J gene. The rearrangement uses TRBV31 and TRBJ1-4; the D is unclear. CDR1 is GKSSPN, CDR2 SITVG, per germline. The CDR3 loop spans 10 amino acids. V lost 0 bases and J 7 bases, leaving 0 bases between the germline ends. The CDR3 bases that were read are TGTGCCTGGAGTCTCGAAAGATTATTT. This encodes CAWSLERLF. The complete CDR3 protein is CAWSLERLFF.

A note on this clone: Mouse gene names apply. The CDR3 here is CAWSPDWGGAEQFF. Incomplete CDR3 DNA: TGTGCCTGGAGTCCGGACTGGGGGGGTGCTGAGCAGTTC. The chain is built from TRBV31 and TRBJ2-1; 12 bases agree with TRBD2. The read terminates 1 residue before the CDR3 end, so the remaining end is supplied by the germline J gene. J gave up 6 bases and V 1 base, and 1 base lay outside the gene matches. Germline loops: CDR1 GKSSPN, CDR2 SITVG. The CDR3 loop spans 14 amino acids.

Concerning this clone: Germline and genes: mouse. Sequencing ends 1 residue short of the CDR3 end; the germline J gene provides the rest. The chain uses TRBV26 and TRBJ2-4; perhaps TRBD1 as D (5 bases). In germline, CDR1 is KGHPV, CDR2 FQNQEV (reference sequence). Trimming pared 4 bases from V and 0 bases from J, leaving 8 bases between. The length of the CDR3 is 14 residues. The CDR3 here is CASSRQKSQNTLYF. Partial CDR3 DNA: TGTGCCAGCAGTCGACAGAAGAGTCAAAACACCTTGTAC. The whole variable domain, filled in from reference TRBV26 and TRBJ2-4, reads NSKVIQTPRYLVKGQGQKAKMRCIPEKGHPVVFWYQQNKNNEFKFLINFQNQEVLQQIDMTEKRFSAECPSNSPCSLEIQSSEAGDSALYLCASSRQKSQNTLYFGAGTRLSVL.

This clone was observed a few times. Gene names and germline match the mouse. The read terminates 1 residue ahead of where the CDR3 ends, so the germline J gene completes it. The chain carries TRBV26 and TRBJ1-3; D call uncertain. CDR3 size: 12 residues. V was pared by 8 bases and J by 0 bases, with 5 bases between. The germline gives CDR1 KGHPV, CDR2 FQNQEV (reference sequence). The CDR3 DNA, read in part, is TGTGCCAGCGGGGATTCTGGAAATACGCTCTAT. Encoded protein: CASGDSGNTLY. The whole CDR3 reads CASGDSGNTLYF.

Regarding this clone: The genes are named according to mouse. The missing CDR3 end, 1 residue past where the read stops, is filled in from the germline J gene. The V gene is TRBV31, the J gene TRBJ1-6, with D unclear. TRBJ1-6 is annotated as an ORF whose role is uncertain. Germline lookup yields CDR1 GKSSPN and CDR2 SITVG. The CDR3 runs to 12 residues. The germline V and J ends were trimmed by 0 bases and 7 bases, with 4 bases remaining between them. The CDR3 loop reads CAWSLRNSPLYF. The sequenced part of the CDR3 DNA is TGTGCCTGGAGTCTAAGGAATTCGCCCCTCTAC.

With regard to this clone: Gene names and germline refer to mouse. Partial CDR3 DNA: TGTGCCAGCAGTAGAACTGGGTCAAACACCGGGCAGCTCTAC. This translates into CASSRTGSNTGQLY. The CDR3 as a whole reads CASSRTGSNTGQLYF. The V call is TRBV13-3, the J call TRBJ2-2, with a weak D call TRBD2 (6 bases). The read ends 1 residue shy of where the CDR3 ends; the end is completed using the germline J gene. Between the trimmed V and J ends, which lost 4 bases and 0 bases, there was a span of 10 bases. Germline V lookup: CDR1 NNHDY, CDR2 SYVADS. The CDR3 has 15 amino acids.

A remark on this clone: Each gene name is a mouse one. The read falls 1 residue short of the CDR3 end, and the missing part is taken from the germline J gene. This chain joins TRBV2 and TRBJ2-5; 8 nucleotides align to TRBD2. Germline CDR1 reads LGHNA; CDR2 reads YSYQKL. Losses at the gene ends were 0 bases for V and 2 bases for J; bases not matched to a gene: 1. The CDR3 has 15 residues. CDR3 loop: CASSQDWGVQDTQYF. CDR3 DNA, as far as it was read: TGTGCCAGCAGCCAAGACTGGGGGGTCCAAGACACCCAGTAC.

This clone was detected a few times. The genes are named according to mouse. CDR3 residues: CTCSRTGGAGIEQYF. Partial CDR3 DNA: TGCACCTGCAGCAGGACTGGGGGGGCGGGTATTGAACAGTAC. This chain joins TRBV1 and TRBJ2-7; 13 nucleotides agree with TRBD2. Read sequence stops 1 residue before the CDR3 end, and the germline J gene provides the missing end. Per germline, CDR1 NSQYPW and CDR2 LRSPGD (reference sequence). V lost 6 bases and J lost 6; bases outside the gene matches: 8. The CDR3 runs to 15 residues.

About this clone itself: Gene names and germline refer to mouse. CDR3 DNA (partial): TGTGCCAGCAGCACCGGGACAAAAATTTCCAACGAAAGATTATTT. This codes for CASSTGTKISNERLF. The CDR3 as a whole reads CASSTGTKISNERLFF. The chain combines TRBV19 with TRBJ1-4; D possibly corresponds to TRBD1 (6 bases). The CDR3 end falls 1 residue outside the read, so it is completed with the germline J gene. Germline lookup yields CDR1 FNHDT and CDR2 SITEND (reference sequence). The CDR3 is made up of 16 amino acids. The germline V and J ends were trimmed by 5 bases and 0 bases, with 14 bases remaining between them.

Turning to this clone: Gene and germline names: mouse. Sequencing ends 1 residue short of the CDR3 end; the germline J gene provides the rest. V is TRBV3 and J is TRBJ2-2, with D possibly TRBD2 on 7 matching bases. Looked up from germline, CDR1 is SNHLY and CDR2 is FYNGKV (reference sequence). This CDR3 contains 15 residues. Trimming took 5 bases from V and 4 from J, leaving 14 bases between them. The CDR3 here is CASSPPGGPTGQLYF. CDR3 DNA (partial): TGTGCCAGCAGCCCTCCCGGGGGGCCCACCGGGCAGCTCTAC.

As for this clone: Genes and germline are mouse. The read halts 1 residue ahead of the CDR3 end, with the missing end drawn from the germline J gene. This chain joins TRBV16 and TRBJ2-4; D is undetermined. Germline CDR1 SGHSA, CDR2 FRNQAP. V was clipped by 5 bases and J by 2 bases, with 8 bases between them. This CDR3 contains 13 residues. CDR3 sequence reads: CASSTGDQNTLYF. CDR3 DNA (partial): TGTGCAAGCAGCACGGGAGATCAAAACACCTTGTAC.